The 23 T cell receptor beta chains reported below all come from one sample, sequenced in a study of shared clonotypes between healthy human individuals. Assay: immunoSEQ multiplex PCR; the TCRdb copy retains only in-frame clones and omits some. The sample records roughly 2.2 million clones, 90% to 95% being singletons. Material: naive CD4+ T cells from PBMCs. Subset meaning: CD45RA+ positively selected. The receptor source for this set is a man between 18 and 35 years old in good health. Some clones in this sample may be carry-over from other donors' samples.

The V and J genes are TRBV5-4 and TRBJ2-2, with a possible D match to TRBD1 (6 bases). This CDR3 contains 14 residues. V was shortened by 6 bases and J by 4 bases, with 13 bases between the two germline ends. The germline V gene has CDR1 SGHNT and CDR2 YYREEE (reference sequence). The DNA for the CDR3 is TGTGCCAGCACCAAGGACAGTCCCACCGGGGAGCTGTTTTTT. Translated, it gives CASTKDSPTGELFF. The entire variable domain, with the rest obtained from reference TRBV5-4 and TRBJ2-2, is as follows: ETGVTQSPTHLIKTRGQQVTLRCSSQSGHNTVSWYQQALGQGPQFIFQYYREEENGRGNFPPRFSGLQFPNYSSELNVNALELDDSALYLCASTKDSPTGELFFGEGSRLTVL.

This rearrangement joins TRBV4-2 to TRBJ2-3, with D possibly being TRBD2 (6 bases). Germline loops: CDR1 LGHNA, CDR2 YNFKEQ. The CDR3 loop spans 17 amino acids. Trimming took 1 base from V and 7 from J, leaving 21 bases between them. The CDR3: CASSQVGLREAYNTQYF. CDR3 bases: TGTGCCAGCAGCCAAGTAGGTTTAAGGGAGGCCTATAATACGCAGTATTTT.

The chain is built from TRBV28 and TRBJ2-7, with TRBD2 identical over 10 bases. J was trimmed by 2 bases and V by 6 bases; bases with no gene match: 13. The germline CDR1 and CDR2 sequences are MDHEN and SYDVKM. The CDR3 is 17 residues long. For the CDR3, the DNA is TGTGCCAGCAGCAGGGGTGGGCTAGCGGGGGCCACCTACGAGCAGTACTTC. Its translation is CASSRGGLAGATYEQYF.

This chain connects TRBV4-1 to TRBJ1-4; 7 bases are shared with TRBD1. CDR3 size: 15 residues. The V segment lost 0 bases and the J segment 5 bases; nucleotides outside the gene matches: 3. The germline V gene has CDR1 MGHRA and CDR2 YSYEKL. This CDR3 is CASSQEQGRNEKLFF. The CDR3 DNA follows: TGCGCCAGCAGCCAAGAACAGGGGAGAAATGAAAAACTGTTTTTT.

This chain connects TRBV7-8 to TRBJ2-7, with 8 nucleotides matching TRBD2. The V gene's germline CDR1 is SGHVS and CDR2 FQNEAQ. This CDR3 has 16 amino acids. Losses at the gene ends were 5 bases for V and 7 bases for J; bases not matched to a gene: 16. The CDR3 nucleotides are TGTGCCAGCAGCCCCCGGGAGGGGAGGGTTATTTTGGAGCAGTACTTC. It encodes CASSPREGRVILEQYF.

The chain combines TRBV28 with TRBJ2-6, with no clear D. The CDR3 totals 14 residues. Germline loops: CDR1 MDHEN, CDR2 SYDVKM. Deletions cut 8 bases from V and 2 bases from J, with 10 bases between. For the CDR3, the DNA is TGTGCCAGCCGGAAAGGGACTGGGGCCAACGTCCTGACTTTC. Translation: CASRKGTGANVLTF.

The V gene is TRBV15, the J gene TRBJ1-1; TRBD1 matches at 7 bases. The CDR3 sequence is 13 residues long. V shed 5 bases, J shed 8 bases, and the junction held 8 bases outside the gene matches. Germline loops: CDR1 LNHNV, CDR2 YYDKDF (reference sequence). For the CDR3, the DNA is TGTGCCACCAGCGCCCCGGGACAGAGGGAAGCTTTCTTT. It encodes CATSAPGQREAFF.

The J gene is TRBJ2-7, the V gene TRBV7-3; 13 bases are shared with TRBD2. The germline V gene encodes CDR1 SGHTA and CDR2 FQGTGA. The CDR3 consists of 17 residues. Trimming at V came to 5 bases and at J to 4 bases, leaving 11 bases not matched to a gene. The CDR3 protein is CASSLGLAGARGYEQYF. The CDR3 region has the DNA TGTGCCAGCAGCCTTGGACTAGCGGGAGCGAGAGGTTACGAGCAGTACTTC.

The chain recombines TRBV10-3 with TRBJ1-4; a weak D match, TRBD1 (6 bases). V lost 4 bases to trimming and J lost 7 bases, with 16 bases between them. Germline V gives CDR1 ENHRY, CDR2 SYGVKD. The CDR3 consists of 15 residues. CDR3 residues: CAISVSGVGSEKLFF. CDR3 nucleotides: TGTGCCATCAGTGTGTCAGGGGTTGGTTCTGAAAAACTGTTTTTT.

The V gene is TRBV18, the J gene TRBJ1-4, with 7 bases that match TRBD1. CDR1 and CDR2 (germline): KGHSH, LQKENI. V shed 6 bases and J 7 bases; nucleotides not matched to a gene: 20. The CDR3 runs to 18 residues. The CDR3 DNA reads as TGTGCCAGCTCCCCCGGCGGGGACAGATCCCCGGGGGGTGAAAAACTGTTTTTT. Its translation is CASSPGGDRSPGGEKLFF.

This clone was observed a single time. As DNA, the CDR3 is TGTGCCAGCAGGCCCGGACTAGCGGGAGCCTACGAGCAGTACTTC. As protein: CASRPGLAGAYEQYF. V and J are TRBV7-2 and TRBJ2-7; TRBD2 matches 13 bases. Germline V CDR1 and CDR2: SGHTA, FQGNSA. The CDR3 covers 15 residues. The junction had 4 bases not matched to a gene; V was cut back by 6 bases and J by 2 bases.

The chain is built from TRBV6-1 and TRBJ1-1; possible D gene TRBD1, 6 bases. The CDR3 loop spans 14 amino acids. Trimming removed 6 bases at V and 1 base at J, with 12 bases between. Germline V gives CDR1 MNHNS, CDR2 SASEGT. The CDR3 spells CASRNTGRNTEAFF. The CDR3, as DNA: TGTGCCAGCAGAAACACAGGGAGGAACACTGAAGCTTTCTTT.

The chain joins TRBV28 to TRBJ2-7; D could derive from TRBD1 or TRBD2 (5 bases each). Germline loops: CDR1 MDHEN, CDR2 SYDVKM. The CDR3 runs 15 residues. V lost 5 bases to trimming and J lost 1 base, with 15 bases between them. The CDR3 DNA is TGTGCCAGCAGTGGAGCAGGGACCCCGTCCTACGAGCAGTACTTC. Its translation is CASSGAGTPSYEQYF.

This chain uses TRBV20-1 with TRBJ1-2; D gene ambiguous. Looked up from germline, CDR1 is DFQATT and CDR2 is SNEGSKA (reference sequence). V lost 5 bases and J lost 4, with 8 bases in between. CDR3 length: 11 amino acids. The CDR3 DNA reads as TGCAGTGCTGCACAACCCTATGGCTACACCTTC. This codes for CSAAQPYGYTF.

The chain couples TRBV30 to TRBJ2-5; the match to TRBD1 covers 11 bases. CDR1 GTSNPN and CDR2 SVGIG come from the germline V gene (reference sequence). The V gene end was trimmed by 0 bases and the J gene end by 2 bases; junction bases not matched to a gene: 2. The CDR3 length is 15 residues. The CDR3 loop is CAWSVGTGGQETQYF. For the CDR3, the DNA is TGTGCCTGGAGTGTCGGGACAGGGGGGCAAGAGACCCAGTACTTC.

The chain links TRBV5-1 to TRBJ2-5; D possibly matches TRBD1 or TRBD2 (5 bases each). CDR1 and CDR2 from the germline V gene are SGHRS and YFSETQ. This CDR3 spans 15 amino acids. The ends were cut back, 2 bases at V and 3 bases at J, with 14 bases in the middle. The CDR3 nucleotides read TGCGCCAGCAGCTTCTCCGGGACCAGAGAAGAGACCCAGTACTTC. Translating it yields CASSFSGTREETQYF.

The chain uses TRBV7-9 and TRBJ2-2; D ambiguous. Germline V gene sequence: CDR1 SEHNR, CDR2 FQNEAQ (reference sequence). CDR3 length equals 15 residues. V lost 1 base, J lost 8 bases, and 14 bases lay in between. The CDR3 is CASSLVQAARGELFF. In DNA form, the CDR3 reads TGTGCCAGCAGCTTAGTTCAGGCAGCACGTGGGGAGCTGTTTTTT. The entire variable domain, with the rest obtained from reference TRBV7-9 and TRBJ2-2, is as follows: DTGVSQNPRHKITKRGQNVTFRCDPISEHNRLYWYRQTLGQGPEFLTYFQNEAQLEKSRLLSDRFSAERPKGSFSTLEIQRTEQGDSAMYLCASSLVQAARGELFFGEGSRLTVL.

Of note for this clone: A read error may account for a junction end that differs from germline. The V call is TRBV29-1, the J call TRBJ1-3, with unresolved D. CDR3 size: 17 residues. The germline gives CDR1 SQVTM, CDR2 ANQGSEA. The CDR3 loop reads CSVKDTGRSVAGNTIYF. CDR3 sequence (DNA): TGCAGCGTTAAAGACACCGGGAGAAGTGTTGCGGGAAACACCATATATTTT.

The rearrangement links TRBV11-2 to TRBJ2-2; 7 bases fit TRBD2. Germline-derived CDR1 and CDR2 are SGHAT and FQNNGV. The V and J ends lost 2 bases and 3 bases, in that order; junction bases with no gene match: 6. The CDR3 length is 16 residues. The CDR3 coding sequence is TGTGCCAGCAGCTTATCGCGGGGGTATTACACCGGGGAGCTGTTTTTT. Protein: CASSLSRGYYTGELFF.

The genes are TRBV29-1 and TRBJ2-3, with 14 nucleotides matching TRBD2. This CDR3 contains 14 residues. The junction had 4 bases not matched to a gene; V was cut back by 7 bases and J by 4 bases. Germline V CDR1 and CDR2: SQVTM, ANQGSEA. CDR3 loop: CSAQGLAGADTQYF. In nucleotides, the CDR3 is TGCAGCGCTCAGGGACTAGCGGGAGCAGATACGCAGTATTTT.

V is TRBV7-8 and J is TRBJ1-2; D not resolved. The CDR3 totals 12 residues. Trimming cost V 0 bases and J 7 bases, with 6 bases left between them. Germline V gene sequence: CDR1 SGHVS, CDR2 FQNEAQ. The CDR3 region has the DNA TGTGCCAGCAGCTTAGCGAGGGTTGGCTACACCTTC. It is translated as CASSLARVGYTF.

The V call is TRBV4-1, the J call TRBJ1-3, with D unresolved. Germline loops: CDR1 MGHRA, CDR2 YSYEKL. V lost 0 bases and J 1 base, leaving 13 bases between the germline ends. This CDR3 spans 17 amino acids. The CDR3 DNA reads TGCGCCAGCAGCCAAGAAGCTCGCGCGGCGTCTGGAAACACCATATATTTT. This gives the protein CASSQEARAASGNTIYF.

The DNA for the CDR3 is TGTGCCAGTAGTCGGTCATGGGACTATCAAGAGACCCAGTACTTC. Protein: CASSRSWDYQETQYF. The genes are TRBV19 and TRBJ2-5; TRBD2 matches at 7 bases. V lost 5 bases and J lost 2; bases outside the gene matches: 8. CDR3 length: 15 amino acids. The germline V gene encodes CDR1 LNHDA and CDR2 SQIVND (reference sequence).